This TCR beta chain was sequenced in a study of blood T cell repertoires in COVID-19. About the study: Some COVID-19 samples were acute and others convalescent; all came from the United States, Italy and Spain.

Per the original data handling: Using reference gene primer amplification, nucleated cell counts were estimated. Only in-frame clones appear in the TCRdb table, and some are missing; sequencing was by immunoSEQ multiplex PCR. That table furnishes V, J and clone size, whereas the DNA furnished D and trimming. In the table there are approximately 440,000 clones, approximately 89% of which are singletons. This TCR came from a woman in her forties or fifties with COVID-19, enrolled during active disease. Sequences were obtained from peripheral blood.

CDR3 sequence: CASSPPHPHHRAGELFF. For the CDR3, the DNA is TGTGCCAGCTCACCACCCCATCCCCACCACCGAGCCGGGGAGCTGTTTTTT. V usage is TRBV18 and J usage is TRBJ2-2; no clear D. This CDR3 has 17 amino acids. The V end was cut by 0 bases, the J end by 6 bases, with 17 bases between. The germline CDR1 and CDR2 sequences are KGHSH and LQKENI.